This T cell receptor beta chain was recorded in a study of T cells after yellow fever vaccination. For this clonotype: Its antigen remains unidentified.

Notes on the study in general: Clones from primary vaccination mostly reappeared after the booster (around 96% CD4, less than 90% CD8). The CD4 and CD8 compartments had a small share of their clonotypes in common.

The CDR3 runs 13 residues. The germline CDR1 and CDR2 sequences are SQVTM and ANQGSEA. The V and J ends lost 7 bases and 4 bases respectively, with 13 bases between them. TCR cDNA was made by 5'RACE template switching, adding a universal primer site and UMIs. One entry per CDR3 protein results from TCRdb running MiXCR on the 5' RACE reads. The sample lists 200,000 to 300,000 distinct CDR3 sequences; approximately 3.8% were seen once. The rearrangement links TRBV29-1 to TRBJ2-2; no definite D call. The receptor was derived from a man in his late teens or twenties who received the YFV17D yellow fever vaccine. Sequenced here: PBMCs, sampled 15 days after the yellow fever booster vaccination. In nucleotides, the CDR3 is TGCAGCGCGTCTAGTCAGAGCACCGGGGAGCTGTTTTTT. Its protein is CSASSQSTGELFF.